These 11 T cell receptor beta chains were all obtained from the same sample, sequenced in a study of blood T cell repertoires in COVID-19 (dated by TCRdb to 2020 to 2022). Libraries were made using the immunoSEQ multiplex PCR assay. This is the immuneACCESS table as TCRdb keeps it, with only in-frame sequences that have V and J called. A part of the clones is gone; compared with another copy, unresolved V genes explain less than half, and the rest is unexplained. This sample is represented by roughly 63,000 clones; around 85% of them were singletons. The ten biggest clones cover around 9.7% of the sample. Sequenced material: peripheral blood. Receptors originate from a human donor in a cohort sampled during active COVID-19.

DNA for the CDR3: TGTGCCAGCAGCTTAGGTAGCGGGAGGGCCGGCACAGATACGCAGTATTTT. Protein: CASSLGSGRAGTDTQYF. The genes are TRBV7-6 and TRBJ2-3; 11 bases fit TRBD2. The CDR3 has 17 residues. CDR1 is SGHVS and CDR2 is FNYEAQ in the germline V gene. The V segment lost 1 base and the J segment 1 base; nucleotides outside the gene matches: 4.

This sequence joins TRBV7-8 and TRBJ2-7; 7 bases map to TRBD2. Germline V gene sequence: CDR1 SGHVS, CDR2 FQNEAQ. CDR3 length: 17 amino acids. V trimming: 5 bases; J trimming: 2 bases; junction bases outside the gene matches: 15. CDR3 residues: CASSDFPGRAVTYEQYF. The CDR3 DNA reads TGTGCCAGCAGCGACTTCCCAGGGAGGGCAGTAACCTACGAGCAGTACTTC.

The chain carries TRBV7-2 and TRBJ1-3, with D possibly TRBD1 on 6 matching bases. The V gene lost 5 bases and the J gene lost 1 base, with 15 bases spanning the gap. The CDR3 consists of 16 residues. Germline lookup yields CDR1 SGHTA and CDR2 FQGNSA. The CDR3 DNA follows: TGTGCCAGCAGCGAACAGGGTCCGGGGTCTGGAAACACCATATATTTT. It specifies CASSEQGPGSGNTIYF. The full variable domain, rest sourced from reference TRBV7-2 and TRBJ1-3, is GAGVSQSPSNKVTEKGKDVELRCDPISGHTALYWYRQSLGQGLEFLIYFQGNSAPDKSGLPSDRFSAERTGGSVSTLTIQRTQQEDSAVYLCASSEQGPGSGNTIYFGEGSWLTVV.

The gene calls are TRBV6-5 and TRBJ2-7; 9 bases map to TRBD1. The CDR3 runs to 15 residues. Unmatched junction bases numbered 12, after V lost 8 bases and J lost 4 bases. Germline CDR1 MNHEY, CDR2 SVGAGI. The CDR3 coding sequence is TGTGCCAGCGCCAAGCGAAGGGACAGGGCTTACGAGCAGTACTTC. It encodes CASAKRRDRAYEQYF.

The chain joins TRBV6-2 or TRBV6-3 to TRBJ2-7; no clear D. Germline V lookup: CDR1 MNHEY, CDR2 SVGEGT. Trimming removed 5 bases from V and 6 bases from J, with 11 bases in between. This CDR3 comprises 12 residues. The CDR3: CASSKIPTEQYF. CDR3 bases: TGTGCCAGCAGTAAGATCCCTACCGAGCAGTACTTC.

A single count supports this clone. The chain has TRBV10-3 and TRBJ2-5; TRBD2 matches 9 bases. J was trimmed by 4 bases and V by 3 bases; bases with no gene match: 9. The CDR3 has 16 amino acids. Germline values: CDR1 ENHRY, CDR2 SYGVKD. This CDR3 is CAISEVAGVTGETQYF. CDR3 nucleotide sequence: TGTGCCATCAGTGAAGTAGCGGGAGTTACCGGAGAGACCCAGTACTTC.

V and J are TRBV11-2 and TRBJ2-1; TRBD1 matches 7 bases. Trimming removed 0 bases from V and 4 bases from J; junction bases left unmatched: 18. This CDR3 contains 20 residues. Germline V lookup: CDR1 SGHAT, CDR2 FQNNGV. The CDR3 reads CASSLEGQFLNPRDYNEQFF. The DNA for the CDR3 is TGTGCCAGCAGCTTAGAGGGACAGTTTCTTAACCCGAGGGATTACAATGAGCAGTTCTTC. The full variable domain, rest sourced from reference TRBV11-2 and TRBJ2-1, is EAGVAQSPRYKIIEKRQSVAFWCNPISGHATLYWYQQILGQGPKLLIQFQNNGVVDDSQLPKDRFSAERLKGVDSTLKIQPAKLEDSAVYLCASSLEGQFLNPRDYNEQFFGPGTRLTVL.

The chain links TRBV10-2 to TRBJ2-3; 8 bases are a match to TRBD2. Germline V gives CDR1 WSHSY, CDR2 SAAADI. V lost 10 bases, J lost 4 bases, and 10 bases stayed unmatched. There are 14 residues in the CDR3. This CDR3 reads CAIQPGLGSDTQYF. For the CDR3, the DNA is TGCGCCATCCAACCGGGACTAGGATCAGATACGCAGTATTTT.

J is TRBJ2-6 and V is TRBV27, with TRBD1 as a possible D gene (6 bases). The germline CDR1 and CDR2 sequences are MNHEY and SMNVEV (reference sequence). V dropped 9 bases and J dropped 0 bases, with 9 bases sitting between them. The CDR3 covers 14 residues. The CDR3 is CASGQRSGANVLTF. The CDR3 bases are TGTGCCAGTGGACAGCGCTCTGGGGCCAACGTCCTGACTTTC.

This chain links TRBV12-3 or TRBV12-4 with TRBJ1-4, with D uncertain. V was clipped by 5 bases and J by 7 bases, with 8 bases between them. The CDR3 loop spans 12 amino acids. CDR3 in DNA: TGTGCCAGCAGTCCCCGGGGTGAAAAACTGTTTTTT. Translating it yields CASSPRGEKLFF.

This clone was seen only once. This chain uses TRBV25-1 with TRBJ1-1, with no clear D. CDR1 MGHDK and CDR2 SYGVNS come from the germline V gene. The V end lost 0 bases, the J end lost 7 bases, and 9 bases lay between the germline ends. There are 13 residues in the CDR3. DNA for the CDR3: TGTGCCAGCAGTGAATATCACGGGTTTGAAGCTTTCTTT. Translation: CASSEYHGFEAFF.